These 12 T cell receptor beta chains share one sample of origin, sequenced in a study of blood T cell repertoires in COVID-19. Profiled with immunoSEQ multiplex PCR; TCRdb holds only in-frame clones, not every one. The sample holds about 70,000 clones; more than 85% are singletons and the top ten take around 3.9%. The sequencing sample was made of peripheral blood. These receptors originate from a man aged 65 to 79 with active COVID-19.

This clone was observed a handful of times. This chain uses TRBV7-2 with TRBJ2-3, with D possibly TRBD2 on 6 matching bases. The V end was cut by 3 bases, the J end by 1 base, with 11 bases between. Germline assignment: CDR1 SGHTA and CDR2 FQGNSA. CDR3 size: 15 residues. The CDR3 here is CASSLEGRGTDTQYF. The CDR3 coding sequence is TGTGCCAGCAGCTTGGAGGGCAGGGGCACAGATACGCAGTATTTT.

The chain recombines TRBV9 with TRBJ2-1; 13 bases match TRBD2. CDR1 and CDR2 (germline): SGDLS, YYNGEE. This CDR3 region has 17 residues. Trimming took 3 bases from V and 6 from J; bases not matched to a gene: 9. In DNA form, the CDR3 reads TGTGCCAGCAGCGCACGACCGGGACTAGCGGGACGCAATGAGCAGTTCTTC. Residues: CASSARPGLAGRNEQFF. Drawing the rest from reference TRBV9 and TRBJ2-1, the complete variable domain is DSGVTQTPKHLITATGQRVTLRCSPRSGDLSVYWYQQSLDQGLQFLIQYYNGEERAKGNILERFSAQQFPDLHSELNLSSLELGDSALYFCASSARPGLAGRNEQFFGPGTRLTVL.

V is TRBV7-2 and J is TRBJ2-2; TRBD1 matches at 9 bases. Germline lookup yields CDR1 SGHTA and CDR2 FQGNSA. This CDR3 has 18 amino acids. After removal of 3 bases from V and 4 bases from J, the junction contained 12 bases not matched to a gene. The CDR3 DNA reads TGTGCCAGCAGCTTGGGGAAACAGGGGGCGGTCGGCACCGGGGAGCTGTTTTTT. Translation: CASSLGKQGAVGTGELFF.

V usage is TRBV5-6 and J usage is TRBJ2-7, with D perhaps TRBD2 (5 bases). The V end lost 4 bases, the J end lost 2 bases, and 13 bases lay between the germline ends. Germline CDR1 SGHDT, CDR2 YYEEEE. This CDR3 contains 14 residues. This CDR3 reads CASSAAGETYEQYF. In nucleotides, the CDR3 is TGTGCCAGCAGCGCAGCCGGGGAAACCTACGAGCAGTACTTC.

This clone was seen once. V gene TRBV2 combines with J gene TRBJ2-6; D ambiguous. Germline V gene lookup returns CDR1 SNHLY and CDR2 FYNNEI. This CDR3 is built from 15 residues. With 6 bases removed from V and 0 bases from J, the gap between germline ends came to 9 bases. CDR3 DNA sequence: TGTGCCAGCAGAGAGGTAGACTCTGGGGCCAACGTCCTGACTTTC. It encodes CASREVDSGANVLTF.

The rearrangement joins TRBV5-4 to TRBJ2-7, with 12 bases lining up with TRBD1. The CDR3 loop spans 17 amino acids. CDR1 SGHNT and CDR2 YYREEE come from the germline V gene (reference sequence). V was clipped by 4 bases and J by 6 bases; unmatched bases: 14. The DNA of the CDR3 is TGTGCCAGCAGCCCGGGACAGGGGGCGCTTTTCCGGAGCGAGCAGTACTTC. This translates into CASSPGQGALFRSEQYF.

The V call is TRBV28, the J call TRBJ1-1; 8 bases are shared with TRBD1. V gave up 5 bases and J gave up 14 bases; unmatched junction bases: 13. This CDR3 has 13 residues. In germline, CDR1 is MDHEN, CDR2 SYDVKM. The CDR3 loop reads CASSLRQGRLLFF. The CDR3 bases are TGTGCCAGCAGTCTCCGACAGGGGCGACTTCTGTTCTTT.

This clone was seen a handful of times. V and J are TRBV18 and TRBJ2-5, with D maybe TRBD1 (8 bases). Per the germline V gene, CDR1 is KGHSH and CDR2 is LQKENI. Trimming stripped 5 bases from V and 3 bases from J, with 16 bases between. This CDR3 is 15 amino acids long. In nucleotides, the CDR3 is TGTGCCAGCTCATCACAAACAGGGGGGGAAGAGACCCAGTACTTC. This sequence encodes CASSSQTGGEETQYF.

This chain links TRBV3-1 (or the pseudogene TRBV3-2) with TRBJ2-7; TRBD2 agrees at 7 bases. Germline V lookup: CDR1 LGHDT, CDR2 YNNKEL (reference sequence). The CDR3 spans 15 residues. Trimming removed 7 bases from V and 4 bases from J; junction bases left unmatched: 13. The CDR3 DNA is TGTGCCAGCACCTCAGGGTCCAGCGGGACTTACGAGCAGTACTTC. It yields the protein CASTSGSSGTYEQYF.

This clone came up many times. The rearrangement joins TRBV9 to TRBJ1-2; possibly TRBD1 for D (5 bases). This CDR3 region has 16 residues. Germline lookup yields CDR1 SGDLS and CDR2 YYNGEE. The V end lost 0 bases, the J end lost 4 bases, and 16 bases lay between the germline ends. This CDR3 is CASSVAAQGGPYGYTF. The CDR3 coding sequence is TGTGCCAGCAGCGTAGCGGCGCAGGGTGGGCCCTATGGCTACACCTTC.

The chain joins TRBV9 to TRBJ1-3; no clear D gene. Germline CDR1 reads SGDLS; CDR2 reads YYNGEE. V dropped 4 bases and J dropped 4 bases, with 9 bases sitting between them. The CDR3 spans 13 residues. CDR3 residues: CASSPPAGNTIYF. CDR3 nucleotides: TGTGCCAGCAGCCCTCCCGCGGGAAACACCATATATTTT.

This clone was recorded once. The chain links TRBV10-3 to TRBJ2-7, with 7 nucleotides matching TRBD2. The ends lost 10 bases at V and 4 bases at J; junction bases unmatched: 10. This CDR3 is built from 13 residues. Germline CDR1 is ENHRY and CDR2 is SYGVKD. The CDR3 DNA reads TGTGCCAACACAGCGGGACCCAGGTACGAGCAGTACTTC. Its protein product is CANTAGPRYEQYF.